A selection of T cell receptor beta chains follows, all from one sample in a study of blood T cells in healthy people across ages. TCRdb reprocessed the 5' RACE reads with MiXCR, giving one entry per CDR3 protein. The sample has under 1,000,000 distinct CDR3 sequences, roughly 46% seen once. Input material: blood. These receptors were obtained from an older man in good health. The conserved cysteine and the conserved F or W are not part of the CDR3 here. A D gene is named only where the DNA matches it firmly.

10 TRBJ2-7 NA TRBV3-1 ASSRSLDEQY
12 TRBJ1-2 NA TRBV10-3 AISAQAGSYGYT
11 TRBJ2-1 TRBD2 TRBV20-1 SSTSGSLNEQF
11 TRBJ2-3 NA TRBV20-1 SATAASTDTQY
14 TRBJ2-1 NA TRBV15 ATSRSRGSGEETQF
11 TRBJ2-1 TRBD1 TRBV10-3 AAKDRGYNEQF
11 TRBJ1-4 NA TRBV29-1 SVARGSNEKLF
12 TRBJ2-3 NA TRBV5-5 ASSQTLKTDTQY
15 NA TRBD1 TRBV5-1 ASSPGTGLSSYNEQY
13 TRBJ2-3 NA TRBV5-5 ASSTWTAGTDTQY
14 TRBJ2-1 TRBD2 TRBV27 ASSLSWASGRNEQF
14 TRBJ2-1 TRBD2 TRBV18 ASSPPVAGGRNEQF
11 TRBJ1-5 NA TRBV12-3/TRBV12-4 ASSLGSNQPQH
15 TRBJ2-5 TRBD2 TRBV5-1 ASSPGLAGVGGETQY
12 TRBJ2-5 NA TRBV4-1 ASSQVSVGETQY
12 TRBJ1-1 NA TRBV2 ASTPGPRLTEAF
13 TRBJ2-4 NA TRBV18 ASSSPRDTSNIQY
13 TRBJ1-4 NA TRBV5-1 ASSLDRGTNEKLF
13 TRBJ1-1 NA TRBV6-2/TRBV6-3 ASYISGRGNTEAF
13 TRBJ2-5 NA TRBV28 ASSLPPVVQETQY
13 TRBJ2-7 TRBD1 TRBV30 ACYPSGTETNEQY
14 TRBJ1-6 NA TRBV14 ASSRNFANYNSPLH
14 TRBJ2-1 NA TRBV10-2 ASSEGGITWGNEQF
15 TRBJ1-4 TRBD1 TRBV6-6 ASSYPWDSATNEKLF
12 TRBJ2-7 NA TRBV27 ASSLRLRGDEQY
11 TRBJ2-2 NA TRBV7-2 ASSLAYTGELF
13 NA NA TRBV4-3 ASSQFGGFPYEQY
14 TRBJ2-1 TRBD2 TRBV3-1 ASSPQTSGAYNEQF
13 TRBJ2-7 NA TRBV15 ATSRDLATPSEQY
10 TRBJ1-5 NA TRBV28 ASRPDRKPQH
14 TRBJ2-2 TRBD1 TRBV20-1 SAQAGTGGRTGELF
11 TRBJ2-1 NA TRBV10-3 ATETQGNNEQF
15 TRBJ2-3 NA TRBV5-6 ASSLVARGPGGDTQY
12 TRBJ1-2 NA TRBV5-4 ASSRDMTNYGYT
11 NA NA TRBV7-2 ASSLLNGGEQY
13 TRBJ2-1 NA TRBV27 ASSPLKASYNEQF
12 TRBJ2-1 NA TRBV6-1 ASSEASGVREQF
12 TRBJ1-2 NA TRBV5-1 ASSLGSGHYGYT
10 TRBJ2-3 NA TRBV20-1 SARGAQDTQY
12 TRBJ2-3 NA TRBV27 ASSAIGGGDTQY
10 TRBJ2-5 TRBD1 TRBV29-1 SGGQGSNEQY
11 TRBJ1-5 NA TRBV4-2 ASSRSGSQPQH
13 TRBJ2-5 TRBD2 TRBV11-3 ASSLSLAAQETQY
11 TRBJ1-5 NA TRBV2 ASTAWGYQPQH
13 TRBJ2-3 NA TRBV2 ASSVGGGSGNTQY
14 TRBJ2-1 TRBD2 TRBV15 AASRVSGSFYNEQF
13 TRBJ2-5 NA TRBV5-1 ASSQNTGPQETQY
13 TRBJ2-1 NA TRBV5-4 ASSYQGRGLNEQF
14 NA TRBD1 TRBV4-2 ASSQGGQGASYEQY